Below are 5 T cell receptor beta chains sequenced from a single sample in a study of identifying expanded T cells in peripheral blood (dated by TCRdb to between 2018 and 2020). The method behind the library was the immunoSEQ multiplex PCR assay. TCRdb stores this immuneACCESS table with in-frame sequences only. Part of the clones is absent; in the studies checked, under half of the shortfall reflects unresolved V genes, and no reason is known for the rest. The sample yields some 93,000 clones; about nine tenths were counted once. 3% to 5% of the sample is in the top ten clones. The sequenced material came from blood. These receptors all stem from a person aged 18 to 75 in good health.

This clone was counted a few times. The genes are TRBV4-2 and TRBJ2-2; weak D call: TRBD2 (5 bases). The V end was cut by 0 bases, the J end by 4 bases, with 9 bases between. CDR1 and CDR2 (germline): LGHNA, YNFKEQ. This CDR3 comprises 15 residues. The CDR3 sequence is CASSQDPGSTGELFF. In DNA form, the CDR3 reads TGTGCCAGCAGCCAAGATCCGGGAAGCACCGGGGAGCTGTTTTTT.

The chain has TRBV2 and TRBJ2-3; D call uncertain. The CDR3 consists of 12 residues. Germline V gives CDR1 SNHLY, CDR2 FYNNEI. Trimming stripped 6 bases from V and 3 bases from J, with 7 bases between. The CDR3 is CASRPETDTQYF. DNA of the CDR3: TGTGCCAGCAGGCCCGAAACAGATACGCAGTATTTT.

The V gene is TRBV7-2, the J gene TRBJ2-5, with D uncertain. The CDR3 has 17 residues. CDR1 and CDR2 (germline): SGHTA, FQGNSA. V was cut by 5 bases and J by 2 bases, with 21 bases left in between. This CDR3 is CASSPFNPRASQETQYF. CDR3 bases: TGTGCCAGCAGCCCATTTAACCCCCGGGCGTCTCAAGAGACCCAGTACTTC.

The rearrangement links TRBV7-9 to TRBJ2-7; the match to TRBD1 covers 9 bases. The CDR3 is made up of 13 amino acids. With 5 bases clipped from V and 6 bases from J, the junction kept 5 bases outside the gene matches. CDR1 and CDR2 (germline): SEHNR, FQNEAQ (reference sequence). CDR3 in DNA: TGTGCCAGCAGCCCCCGGACAGGGGTCGAGCAGTACTTC. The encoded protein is CASSPRTGVEQYF.

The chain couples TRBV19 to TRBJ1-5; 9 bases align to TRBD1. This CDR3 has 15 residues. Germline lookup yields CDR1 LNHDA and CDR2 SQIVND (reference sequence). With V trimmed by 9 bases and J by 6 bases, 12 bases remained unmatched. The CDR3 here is CASTYGGQGGQPQHF. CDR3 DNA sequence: TGTGCCAGCACATACGGGGGACAGGGTGGTCAGCCCCAGCATTTT.